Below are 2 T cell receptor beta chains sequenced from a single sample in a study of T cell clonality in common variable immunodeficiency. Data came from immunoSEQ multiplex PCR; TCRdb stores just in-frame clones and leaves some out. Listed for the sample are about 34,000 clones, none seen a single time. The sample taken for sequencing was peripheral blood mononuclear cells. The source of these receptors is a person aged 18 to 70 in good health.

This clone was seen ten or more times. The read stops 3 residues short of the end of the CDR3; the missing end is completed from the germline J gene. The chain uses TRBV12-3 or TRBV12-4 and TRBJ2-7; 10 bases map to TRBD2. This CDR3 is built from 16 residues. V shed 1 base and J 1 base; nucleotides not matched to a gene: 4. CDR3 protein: CASSLGLAGVSYEQYF. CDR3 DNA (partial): TGTGCCAGCAGTTTAGGTCTAGCGGGAGTATCCTACGAG.

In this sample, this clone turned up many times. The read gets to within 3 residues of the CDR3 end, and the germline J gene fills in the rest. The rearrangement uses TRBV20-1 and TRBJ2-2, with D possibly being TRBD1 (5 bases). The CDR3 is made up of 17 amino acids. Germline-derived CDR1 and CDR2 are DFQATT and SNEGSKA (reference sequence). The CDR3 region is CSASRKGFSSYNSPLFF. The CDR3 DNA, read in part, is TGCAGTGCTAGCAGAAAGGGGTTTAGCTCCTATAATTCACCG.